The entry that follows covers one TCR beta chain sequence. Clones were sequenced by immunoSEQ multiplex PCR, and TCRdb holds only the in-frame ones, with some missing. The sample contains 100,000 or so clones, 80% to 90% of which appear only once. The germline CDR1 and CDR2 sequences are ENHRY and SYGVKD. The CDR3 sequence is 13 residues long. Trimming shortened V by 8 bases and J by 3 bases, and 14 bases separated the two germline ends. The sample comes from a study of blood T cell repertoires in COVID-19. This clonotype was sampled from a human donor in a cohort sampled during active COVID-19. Sample: peripheral blood. The rearrangement uses TRBV10-3 and TRBJ2-7, with TRBD1 as a possible D gene (6 bases). CDR3 loop: CAISQGRNYEQYF. Written as DNA, the CDR3 is TGTGCCATCTCTCAGGGGCGAAACTACGAGCAGTACTTC.